Presented here are 24 T cell receptor beta chains from one specimen sequenced in a study of T cells in Graves' hyperthyroidism and ophthalmopathy. It was RNA transcripts that yielded the amplified TCR beta CDR3 regions. The TCR CDR3 first-round RT-PCR relied on the HTBI primer set. MiXCR, applied by TCRdb to the multiplex PCR reads, yields one record per CDR3 protein. This sample has about 510,000 distinct CDR3 sequences, with around 43% found just once. What was sequenced was peripheral blood or thyroid tissue (not recorded which). Source of these receptors: an adult woman with Graves' disease, either hyperthyroidism or ophthalmopathy (not recorded which).

The chain recombines TRBV9 with TRBJ2-2; a weak D match, TRBD2 (6 bases). From germline, CDR1 is SGDLS and CDR2 YYNGEE. Deletions cut 0 bases from V and 7 bases from J, with 7 bases between. This CDR3 contains 13 residues. The CDR3 loop is CASSVGGLGELFF. The CDR3 nucleotides are TGTGCCAGCAGCGTAGGGGGACTCGGGGAGCTGTTTTTT.

The chain recombines TRBV28 with TRBJ2-7; D possibly corresponds to TRBD1 (6 bases). The ends were cut back, 0 bases at V and 5 bases at J, with 8 bases in the middle. CDR1 MDHEN and CDR2 SYDVKM come from the germline V gene. This CDR3 comprises 13 residues. CDR3 sequence: CASSLWQGNEQYF. The CDR3 DNA reads as TGTGCCAGCAGTTTATGGCAGGGGAACGAGCAGTACTTC.

In the case of this clonotype: It may be a read error: a sequence one base away is much more abundant. This rearrangement joins TRBV7-2 to TRBJ1-3; TRBD1 is a possible D gene (5 bases). The CDR3 is 19 residues long. Germline CDR1 is SGHTA and CDR2 is FQGNSA. CDR3 nucleotides: TGTGCCGGCAGCTTACGAGGAGGGGAAAGGGGAGTGGAAGGAAACACCATATATTTT. It translates to CAGSLRGGERGVEGNTIYF.

Notes on this clonotype: The junction does not match germline at one end; this may be a read error. The chain couples TRBV7-9 to TRBJ1-1; TRBD1 aligns across 9 bases. There are 13 residues in the CDR3. Germline CDR1 is SEHNR and CDR2 is FQNEAQ (reference sequence). For the CDR3, the DNA is TGCGCCAGCAGCCAGGCGGACAGGGGCAAAGCTTTCTTT. It translates to CASSQADRGKAFF.

V gene TRBV29-1 combines with J gene TRBJ1-2; D is uncertain. The CDR3 is 13 residues long. The V gene's germline CDR1 is SQVTM and CDR2 ANQGSEA. The ends were cut back, 7 bases at V and 0 bases at J, with 12 bases in the middle. The CDR3 protein is CSAGDVANYGYTF. The CDR3 region has the DNA TGCAGCGCCGGAGACGTAGCTAACTATGGCTACACCTTC.

V and J are TRBV2 and TRBJ2-7; D uncertain. V lost 8 bases and J 5 bases, leaving 13 bases between the germline ends. The CDR3 length is 12 residues. Germline V gene lookup returns CDR1 SNHLY and CDR2 FYNNEI. CDR3 protein: CASRAAADEQYF. The CDR3 bases are TGTGCCAGCCGTGCGGCAGCCGACGAGCAGTACTTC.

The rearrangement uses TRBV15 and TRBJ1-5; TRBD1 agrees at 12 bases. This CDR3 is 16 amino acids long. With V trimmed by 2 bases and J by 9 bases, 8 bases remained unmatched. Germline CDR1 reads LNHNV; CDR2 reads YYDKDF (reference sequence). CDR3 region: CATSRNRDRGRGPQHF. CDR3 in DNA: TGTGCCACCAGCAGAAACCGGGACAGGGGGCGCGGGCCCCAGCATTTT.

This chain uses TRBV19 with TRBJ1-5; no clear D. Germline loops: CDR1 LNHDA, CDR2 SQIVND (reference sequence). The V end was cut by 9 bases, the J end by 1 base, with 16 bases between. The CDR3 runs to 15 residues. CDR3 region: CASRVGSGSNQPQHF. CDR3 bases: TGTGCCAGCCGGGTGGGGTCGGGGAGCAATCAGCCCCAGCATTTT.

The sample holds one count of this clonotype. The chain has TRBV12-3 or TRBV12-4 and TRBJ1-1, with D uncertain. The V gene lost 5 bases and the J gene lost 10 bases, with 14 bases spanning the gap. The CDR3 is 12 amino acids. As DNA, the CDR3 is TGTGCCAGCAGTCCCGGGATCGTGGGAGCTTTCTTT. It translates to CASSPGIVGAFF.

In its sample, this clonotype was seen many times. This chain links TRBV7-9 with TRBJ1-6, with D tentatively TRBD1 (5 bases). The CDR3 covers 17 residues. Looked up from germline, CDR1 is SEHNR and CDR2 is FQNEAQ (reference sequence). Trimming stripped 5 bases from V and 1 base from J, with 15 bases between. The CDR3 is CASSRRRWGSYNSPLHF. In DNA form, the CDR3 reads TGTGCCAGCAGCCGGCGGAGGTGGGGGTCCTATAATTCACCCCTCCACTTT.

This sequence joins TRBV14 and TRBJ2-2; a possible D gene is TRBD1 (6 bases). The CDR3 covers 16 residues. V lost 8 bases to trimming and J lost 4 bases, with 20 bases between them. Germline lookup yields CDR1 SGHDN and CDR2 FVKESK. The CDR3 sequence: CASSTRGILTTGELFF. CDR3 sequence (DNA): TGTGCCAGCTCGACGAGGGGGATTTTAACCACCGGGGAGCTGTTTTTT. The complete variable domain, with remaining parts taken from reference TRBV14 and TRBJ2-2, reads EAGVTQFPSHSVIEKGQTVTLRCDPISGHDNLYWYRRVMGKEIKFLLHFVKESKQDESGMPNNRFLAERTGGTYSTLKVQPAELEDSGVYFCASSTRGILTTGELFFGEGSRLTVL.

V usage is TRBV5-1 and J usage is TRBJ1-1; D call uncertain. Germline V gene lookup returns CDR1 SGHRS and CDR2 YFSETQ. This CDR3 is built from 16 residues. Trimming cost V 1 base and J 0 bases, with 13 bases left between them. CDR3 amino acids: CASSLWAGSMNTEAFF. CDR3 nucleotides: TGCGCCAGCAGCTTGTGGGCAGGCAGCATGAACACTGAAGCTTTCTTT.

This chain connects TRBV2 to TRBJ2-1; D gene unclear. The V gene's germline CDR1 is SNHLY and CDR2 FYNNEI. There are 13 residues in the CDR3. V was cut by 6 bases and J by 8 bases, with 14 bases left in between. The CDR3 DNA is TGTGCCAGCAGCTCGGGTCCTCAGGATGAGCAGTTCTTC. It encodes CASSSGPQDEQFF. Complete variable domain (other parts from reference TRBV2 and TRBJ2-1): EPEVTQTPSHQVTQMGQEVILRCVPISNHLYFYWYRQILGQKVEFLVSFYNNEISEKSEIFDDQFSVERPDGSNFTLKIRSTKLEDSAMYFCASSSGPQDEQFFGPGTRLTVL.

The V and J genes are TRBV29-1 and TRBJ1-2; 9 nucleotides align to TRBD1. The CDR3 is 12 residues long. The trim removed 7 bases at V and 11 bases at J, leaving 11 bases unmatched. Germline V CDR1 and CDR2: SQVTM, ANQGSEA. In nucleotides, the CDR3 is TGCAGCGCATGGACAGGGGCCAGGGGATACACCTTC. Residues: CSAWTGARGYTF.

This clonotype showed up many times. The chain uses TRBV5-4 and TRBJ2-2; perhaps TRBD1 as D (5 bases). In germline, CDR1 is SGHNT, CDR2 YYREEE (reference sequence). Trimming shortened V by 4 bases and J by 9 bases, and 13 bases separated the two germline ends. This CDR3 is built from 13 residues. The CDR3 DNA reads as TGTGCCAGCAGCCCAGGCAGGGAACGGGAGCTGTTTTTT. Protein sequence: CASSPGRERELFF.

The rearrangement uses TRBV3-1 and TRBJ2-5; D is perhaps TRBD2 (6 bases). The CDR3 has 16 amino acids. Germline loops: CDR1 LGHDT, CDR2 YNNKEL (reference sequence). The V and J ends lost 2 bases and 5 bases respectively, with 18 bases between them. CDR3 coding DNA: TGTGCCAGCAGCCAATATAGCGGCCCCCGGGAGGAGACCCAGTACTTC. Its protein is CASSQYSGPREETQYF.

This clonotype was counted only a few times. V gene TRBV29-1 combines with J gene TRBJ1-3; 7 nucleotides agree with TRBD1. Germline lookup yields CDR1 SQVTM and CDR2 ANQGSEA. The CDR3 contains 14 residues. The V segment lost 7 bases and the J segment 2 bases; nucleotides outside the gene matches: 8. The CDR3 protein is CSADLTGTGNTIYF. The CDR3 DNA follows: TGCAGCGCTGACCTGACAGGGACTGGAAACACCATATATTTT. Variable domain in full (rest from reference TRBV29-1 and TRBJ1-3): SAVISQKPSRDICQRGTSLTIQCQVDSQVTMMFWYRQQPGQSLTLIATANQGSEATYESGFVIDKFPISRPNLTFSTLTVSNMSPEDSSIYLCSADLTGTGNTIYFGEGSWLTVV.

V is TRBV5-1 and J is TRBJ1-4, with unresolved D. Germline V gene data show CDR1 as SGHRS and CDR2 as YFSETQ. The CDR3 runs 16 residues. Trimming stripped 0 bases from V and 0 bases from J, with 9 bases between. CDR3 nucleotide sequence: TGCGCCAGCAGCTTGGTAGGAGCGGCAACTAATGAAAAACTGTTTTTT. Its translation: CASSLVGAATNEKLFF. The whole variable domain, filled in from reference TRBV5-1 and TRBJ1-4, reads KAGVTQTPRYLIKTRGQQVTLSCSPISGHRSVSWYQQTPGQGLQFLFEYFSETQRNKGNFPGRFSGRQFSNSRSEMNVSTLELGDSALYLCASSLVGAATNEKLFFGSGTQLSVL.

This clonotype occurred many times. J is TRBJ2-2 and V is TRBV20-1; maybe TRBD1 (5 bases). V lost 1 base, J lost 2 bases, and 8 bases lay in between. The CDR3 sequence is 14 residues long. Germline assignment: CDR1 DFQATT and CDR2 SNEGSKA (reference sequence). Here the CDR3 reads CSARGQGNTGELFF. The CDR3 bases are TGCAGTGCTAGAGGGCAGGGAAACACCGGGGAGCTGTTTTTT.

To note about this clonotype: A much larger clone lies one base from this, so it may be a read error. The J gene is TRBJ2-5, the V gene TRBV20-1; the match to TRBD1 covers 11 bases. J gave up 4 bases and V 0 bases, and 13 bases lay outside the gene matches. CDR3 length equals 18 residues. CDR1 DFQATT and CDR2 SNEGSKA come from the germline V gene (reference sequence). This CDR3 is CSARDLRDRGNGRETQYF. In nucleotides, the CDR3 is TGCAGTGCTAGAGATTTGAGGGACAGGGGGAATGGTCGAGAGACCCAGTACTTC.

The J gene is TRBJ2-5, the V gene TRBV10-3; D tentatively fits TRBD1 or TRBD2 (7 bases each). CDR3 length: 16 amino acids. Germline V gene lookup returns CDR1 ENHRY and CDR2 SYGVKD. Trimming cost V 2 bases and J 5 bases, with 18 bases left between them. Here the CDR3 reads CAISEPRQGGRETQYF. For the CDR3, the DNA is TGTGCCATCAGTGAGCCCCGACAGGGAGGGCGGGAGACCCAGTACTTC.

The chain employs TRBV10-3 and TRBJ1-1, with D possibly matching TRBD1 (5 bases). Germline CDR1 reads ENHRY; CDR2 reads SYGVKD. CDR3 length: 14 residues. Deletions cut 3 bases from V and 4 bases from J, with 12 bases between. The CDR3 sequence: CAISERGEGTEAFF. Written as DNA, the CDR3 is TGTGCCATCAGTGAAAGGGGAGAAGGCACTGAAGCTTTCTTT.

In this sample, this clonotype turned up a few times. This rearrangement joins TRBV20-1 to TRBJ1-2, with 9 bases identical to TRBD1. The CDR3 extends over 12 amino acids. Germline V gene data show CDR1 as DFQATT and CDR2 as SNEGSKA (reference sequence). Trimming at V came to 6 bases and at J to 12 bases, leaving 11 bases not matched to a gene. The CDR3: CSAQTGGEGNTF. The CDR3 region has the DNA TGCAGTGCGCAAACAGGGGGCGAGGGAAACACCTTC.

At least ten counts were recorded for this clonotype. The chain carries TRBV7-9 and TRBJ1-2; no clear D. V lost 0 bases, J lost 6 bases, and 8 bases lay in between. CDR1 is SEHNR, CDR2 FQNEAQ, per germline (reference sequence). The CDR3 is made up of 13 amino acids. In DNA, the CDR3 is TGTGCCAGCAGCTTAGCACCACGGGATGGCTACACCTTC. Translating it yields CASSLAPRDGYTF.